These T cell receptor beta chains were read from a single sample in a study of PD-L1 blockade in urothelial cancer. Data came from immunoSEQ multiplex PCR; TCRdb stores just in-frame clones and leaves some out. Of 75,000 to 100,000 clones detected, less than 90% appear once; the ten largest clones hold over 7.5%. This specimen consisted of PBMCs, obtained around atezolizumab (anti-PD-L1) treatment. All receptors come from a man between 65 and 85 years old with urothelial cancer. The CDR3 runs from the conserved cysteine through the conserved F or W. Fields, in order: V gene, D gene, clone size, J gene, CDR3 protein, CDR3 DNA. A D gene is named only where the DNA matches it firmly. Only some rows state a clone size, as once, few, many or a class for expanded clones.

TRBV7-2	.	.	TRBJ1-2	CASSFTAYGYTF	TGTGCCAGCAGCTTTACAGCCTATGGCTACACCTTC
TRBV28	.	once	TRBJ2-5	CASNGGARETQYF	TGTGCCAGCAATGGGGGGGCACGGGAGACCCAGTACTTC
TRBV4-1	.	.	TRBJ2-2	CASSQFRDGTGELFF	TGCGCCAGCAGCCAATTTCGGGATGGGACCGGGGAGCTGTTTTTT
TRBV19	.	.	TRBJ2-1	CASTKTGSYNEQFF	TGTGCCAGTACCAAGACAGGTTCCTACAATGAGCAGTTCTTC
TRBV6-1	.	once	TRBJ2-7	CASGSYEQYF	TGTGCCAGCGGGAGCTACGAGCAGTACTTC
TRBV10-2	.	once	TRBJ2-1	CASSELTIYNEQFF	TGCGCCAGCAGTGAATTGACAATCTACAATGAGCAGTTCTTC
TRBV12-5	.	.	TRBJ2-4	CASGLSGAKNIQYF	TGTGCTAGTGGTTTGTCCGGGGCCAAAAACATTCAGTACTTC
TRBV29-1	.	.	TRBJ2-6	CSVEVRGGANVLTF	TGCAGCGTTGAAGTGCGCGGGGGGGCCAACGTCCTGACTTTC
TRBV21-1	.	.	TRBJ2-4	CASSRAQGARAKNIQYF	TGTGCCAGCAGCAGGGCACAGGGAGCTCGGGCCAAAAACATTCAGTACTTC
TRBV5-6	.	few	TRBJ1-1	CASRRRRGNTEAFF	TGTGCCAGCAGGCGTCGAAGGGGGAACACTGAAGCTTTCTTT
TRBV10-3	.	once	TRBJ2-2	CAISSSGPTGELFF	TGTGCCATCAGCAGTTCTGGCCCCACCGGGGAGCTGTTTTTT
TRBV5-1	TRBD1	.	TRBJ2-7	CASSLDGTGGYEQYF	TGCGCCAGCAGCTTGGACGGGACAGGGGGCTACGAGCAGTACTTC
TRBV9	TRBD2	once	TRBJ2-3	CASKAGSTDTQYF	TGTGCCAGCAAAGCGGGGAGCACAGATACGCAGTATTTT
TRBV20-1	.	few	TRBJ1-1	CSAGQSSAFF	TGCAGTGCAGGACAGTCCTCAGCTTTCTTT
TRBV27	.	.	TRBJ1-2	CASSFSGVRLTNYGYTF	TGTGCCAGCAGTTTTTCAGGGGTACGCTTGACTAACTATGGCTACACCTTC
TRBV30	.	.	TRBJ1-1	CAWRWRAGTEAFF	TGTGCCTGGAGGTGGAGGGCAGGCACTGAAGCTTTCTTT
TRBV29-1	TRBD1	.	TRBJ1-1	CSVQTGPNTEAFF	TGCAGCGTCCAGACAGGGCCGAACACTGAAGCTTTCTTT
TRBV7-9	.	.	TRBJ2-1	CASRAGASSNEQFF	TGTGCCAGCAGGGCAGGGGCTAGCAGCAATGAGCAGTTCTTC
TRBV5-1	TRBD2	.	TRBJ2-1	CASGTSGGAGDEQFF	TGCGCCAGTGGGACTAGCGGGGGGGCCGGTGATGAGCAGTTCTTC
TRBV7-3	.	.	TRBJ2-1	CASSLRVSGVDEQFF	TGTGCCAGCAGCTTAAGGGTCTCGGGTGTGGATGAGCAGTTCTTC
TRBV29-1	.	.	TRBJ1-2	CSVDRDGGYTF	TGCAGCGTTGACAGGGATGGTGGCTACACCTTC
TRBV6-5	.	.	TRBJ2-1	CASKGGVSSYNEQFF	TGTGCCAGCAAGGGGGGGGTGAGCTCCTACAATGAGCAGTTCTTC
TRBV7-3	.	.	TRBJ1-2	CASSPSGGTYGYTF	TGTGCCAGCAGCCCCTCTGGGGGGACCTATGGCTACACCTTC
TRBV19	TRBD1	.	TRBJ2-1	CASSPLRGQGNEQFF	TGTGCCAGTAGTCCCCTCAGGGGGCAGGGCAATGAGCAGTTCTTC
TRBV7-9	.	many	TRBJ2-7	CASSSPGEQYF	TGTGCCAGCAGCTCCCCAGGGGAGCAGTACTTC
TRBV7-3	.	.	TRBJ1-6	CASSLNPGASYNSPLHF	TGTGCCAGCAGCTTAAATCCAGGGGCTTCCTATAATTCACCCCTCCACTTT
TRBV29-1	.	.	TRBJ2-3	CSAGWGLADTQYF	TGCAGCGCCGGGTGGGGACTGGCAGATACGCAGTATTTT
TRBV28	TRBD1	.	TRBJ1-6	CASTPAGTGGNSPLHF	TGTGCCAGCACCCCAGCCGGGACAGGGGGCAATTCACCCCTCCACTTT
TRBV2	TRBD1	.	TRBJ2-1	CASRGGTGRHNEQFF	TGTGCCAGCAGGGGGGGGACAGGGCGACACAATGAGCAGTTCTTC
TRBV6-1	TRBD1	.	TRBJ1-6	CASRGIQGVNSPLHF	TGTGCCAGCAGGGGGATACAGGGGGTAAATTCACCCCTCCACTTT
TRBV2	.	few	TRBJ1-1	CASVQGRWETEAFF	TGTGCCAGCGTCCAGGGGCGGTGGGAAACTGAAGCTTTCTTT
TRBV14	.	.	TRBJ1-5	CASSQDRVLGQPQHF	TGTGCCAGCAGCCAAGACAGGGTTTTGGGGCAGCCCCAGCATTTT
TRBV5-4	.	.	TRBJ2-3	CASSLDSSTDTQYF	TGTGCCAGCAGCTTGGACAGCAGCACAGATACGCAGTATTTT
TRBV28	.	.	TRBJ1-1	CASQEGSTEAFF	TGTGCCAGCCAGGAGGGGAGCACTGAAGCTTTCTTT
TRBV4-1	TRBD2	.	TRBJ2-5	CASSQDSAGVPETQYF	TGCGCCAGCAGCCAAGATTCAGCGGGGGTACCAGAGACCCAGTACTTC
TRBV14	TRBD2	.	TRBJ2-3	CASSPIAGGPGDTQYF	TGTGCCAGCAGCCCCATAGCGGGGGGGCCTGGAGATACGCAGTATTTT